This TCR beta chain was identified during a study of cytomegalovirus exposure and HLA in healthy donors. Study information: Most genotyped donors, approximately 81% of 300 to 400, had Caucasian-associated genetic ancestry. Overall study findings and caveats: The sole available immune exposure information was CMV serostatus. Three CMV-associated chains proved CMV antigen-specific in vitro.

It was with 60 Vbeta and 13 Jbeta primers that the PCR ran. The assay was immunoSEQ multiplex PCR, and TCRdb's table has in-frame clones only and misses some. Of roughly 200,000 clones detected, around 80% appear once; the ten largest clones hold approximately 2.9%. As regards this clone: Its cognate antigen is unknown.

The length of the CDR3 is 15 residues. CDR1 and CDR2 (germline): LNHNV, YYDKDF (reference sequence). V dropped 2 bases and J dropped 0 bases, with 7 bases sitting between them. Though probably carrying unrecorded immune exposures, donors were nominally healthy at sampling. Sequenced sample: PBMCs. This sequence originates from a man aged 25-45 years in good health and CMV-seronegative. The rearrangement links TRBV15 to TRBJ2-2; possible D gene TRBD1, 5 bases. The CDR3 DNA reads TGTGCCACCAGCAGAAAACAGGCGAACACCGGGGAGCTGTTTTTT. It translates to CATSRKQANTGELFF.